This is a list of T cell receptor beta chains from one sample in a study of memory CD4+ T cells and cytomegalovirus serostatus. TCRdb's copy holds only in-frame clones and misses some; the assay was immunoSEQ multiplex PCR. This sample has 45,000 to 55,000 clones, with around 77% found just once. The sequenced sample was memory CD4+ T cells from blood. The source of these receptors is an adult in good health and CMV-seronegative. Both conserved end residues are part of each CDR3. Fields, in order: J gene, V gene, CDR3 protein.

>TRBJ2-7|TRBV6-5
CASSAGQAWYEQYF
>TRBJ2-1|TRBV4-3
CASSQTIGPFGRFF
>TRBJ2-7|TRBV6-1
CASIALGGGNEQYF
>TRBJ1-2|TRBV30
CAFRGGHSYGYTF
>TRBJ1-1|TRBV19
CASNRVGWTEAFF
>TRBJ2-2|TRBV13
CASSRGLAGPNTGELFF
>TRBJ2-1|TRBV14
CASSQDRGSSYNEQFF
>TRBJ2-1|TRBV18
CASSPQLAGAPNEQFF
>TRBJ1-3|TRBV18
CASSEDRTGNTIYF
>TRBJ1-1|TRBV19
CASSDIYGQTNTEAFF
>TRBJ1-2|TRBV18
CASSSRQGRGSNYGYTF
>TRBJ1-1|TRBV20-1
CSARSHTEAFF
>TRBJ1-6|TRBV6-5
CASSETGESPLHF
>TRBJ1-5|TRBV2
CASSVTAGDNQPQHF
>TRBJ2-1|TRBV10-1
CASNAYSFYGFIVGASGRGSEQFF
>TRBJ2-2|TRBV7-8
CASSLVTGGTGELFF